A single sample gave rise to the 22 T cell receptor beta chains below, sequenced in a study of regulatory dendritic cells for organ transplantation. Here immunoSEQ multiplex PCR was the method, and the copy in TCRdb shows in-frame clones only, minus some. The sample holds some 9,600 clones; about 85% are singletons and the top ten take 2.5%. The antigens of these receptors remain unknown. CFSE-labeled sorted T cells met regulatory or mature dendritic cells for about five days. The sequenced sample consisted of memory CD4+ T cells from blood cultured with dendritic cells. Subset here: CD45RO+ memory T cells. Receptor source: a human donor in good health.

The J gene is TRBJ2-3, the V gene TRBV4-2; TRBD1 matches at 11 bases. CDR1 is LGHNA and CDR2 is YNFKEQ in the germline V gene. The trim removed 1 base at V and 3 bases at J, leaving 6 bases unmatched. The CDR3 has 17 residues. CDR3 sequence: CASSQGHRDRGTDTQYF. CDR3 nucleotides: TGTGCCAGCAGCCAAGGGCACCGGGACAGGGGGACAGATACGCAGTATTTT.

The chain uses TRBV19 and TRBJ2-5; 7 positions match TRBD1. The CDR3 consists of 15 residues. Trimming at V came to 4 bases and at J to 5 bases, leaving 10 bases not matched to a gene. CDR1 is LNHDA and CDR2 is SQIVND in the germline V gene (reference sequence). CDR3 in amino acids: CASSTQGTVPETQYF. CDR3 nucleotide sequence: TGTGCCAGTAGTACCCAGGGGACAGTCCCGGAGACCCAGTACTTC.

The rearrangement joins TRBV5-8 to TRBJ2-5, with TRBD2 identical over 8 bases. The CDR3 is made up of 16 amino acids. The V gene's germline CDR1 is SGHTS and CDR2 YDEGEE. The ends lost 2 bases at V and 0 bases at J; junction bases unmatched: 6. CDR3 sequence (DNA): TGTGCCAGCAGCTTCGGGAAGCGGGGGTACCAAGAGACCCAGTACTTC. Its protein product is CASSFGKRGYQETQYF.

CDR3 nucleotide sequence: TGTGCCAGCACCCTGATCCCGGGACAGGGTGGCACCGGGGAGCTGTTTTTT. Encoded protein: CASTLIPGQGGTGELFF. The gene calls are TRBV27 and TRBJ2-2; 9 bases are a match to TRBD1. Germline values: CDR1 MNHEY, CDR2 SMNVEV (reference sequence). Trimming took 7 bases from V and 4 from J; bases not matched to a gene: 13. There are 17 residues in the CDR3.

The V call is TRBV4-3, the J call TRBJ2-3, with TRBD1 matching over 9 bases. The CDR3 extends over 16 amino acids. The germline V gene encodes CDR1 LGHNA and CDR2 YSLEER. The J segment lost 4 bases and the V segment lost 5 bases, leaving 10 bases of the junction unmatched. The CDR3 here is CASSVKTGTGSDTQYF. CDR3 in DNA: TGCGCCAGCAGCGTCAAAACCGGGACAGGGTCAGATACGCAGTATTTT.

The chain has TRBV2 and TRBJ1-1; a possible D gene is TRBD1 (5 bases). V lost 3 bases, J lost 4 bases, and 15 bases lay in between. Germline CDR1 reads SNHLY; CDR2 reads FYNNEI. The CDR3 has 15 amino acids. CDR3 nucleotide sequence: TGTGCCAGCAGTGACCGGGGCCCAGATGGCACTGAAGCTTTCTTT. Encoded protein: CASSDRGPDGTEAFF.

V usage is TRBV18 and J usage is TRBJ1-2, with D unclear. CDR3 size: 13 residues. Germline V gene lookup returns CDR1 KGHSH and CDR2 LQKENI. Trimming removed 2 bases at V and 0 bases at J, with 4 bases between. This CDR3 reads CASSPESNYGYTF. CDR3 nucleotide sequence: TGTGCCAGCTCACCAGAGTCTAACTATGGCTACACCTTC. Drawing the rest from reference TRBV18 and TRBJ1-2, the complete variable domain is NAGVMQNPRHLVRRRGQEARLRCSPMKGHSHVYWYRQLPEEGLKFMVYLQKENIIDESGMPKERFSAEFPKEGPSILRIQQVVRGDSAAYFCASSPESNYGYTFGSGTRLTVV.

The table lists this clone with a count of one. V usage is TRBV5-1 and J usage is TRBJ1-2; D unclear. Germline lookup yields CDR1 SGHRS and CDR2 YFSETQ. Trimming stripped 3 bases from V and 7 bases from J, with 10 bases between. The CDR3 contains 12 residues. CDR3 amino acids: CASSSNSPGYTF. The CDR3 coding sequence is TGCGCCAGCAGCTCCAATTCTCCTGGCTACACCTTC.

J is TRBJ2-3 and V is TRBV7-2; no definite D call. V lost 1 base to trimming and J lost 4 bases, with 9 bases between them. The CDR3 is made up of 14 amino acids. The V gene's germline CDR1 is SGHTA and CDR2 FQGNSA. CDR3 amino acids: CASSLGSMADTQYF. The DNA for the CDR3 is TGTGCCAGCAGCTTAGGTAGTATGGCAGATACGCAGTATTTT. Complete variable domain (other parts from reference TRBV7-2 and TRBJ2-3): GAGVSQSPSNKVTEKGKDVELRCDPISGHTALYWYRQSLGQGLEFLIYFQGNSAPDKSGLPSDRFSAERTGGSVSTLTIQRTQQEDSAVYLCASSLGSMADTQYFGPGTRLTVL.

V usage is TRBV9 and J usage is TRBJ2-1, with unresolved D. The germline CDR1 and CDR2 sequences are SGDLS and YYNGEE. Trimming stripped 4 bases from V and 10 bases from J, with 12 bases between. This CDR3 is built from 12 residues. Here the CDR3 DNA reads TGTGCCAGCAGCCCCCCAGTGGGGGAGCAGTTCTTC. This gives the protein CASSPPVGEQFF.

This rearrangement joins TRBV6-1 to TRBJ2-2; 10 nucleotides line up with TRBD2. From germline, CDR1 is MNHNS and CDR2 SASEGT. This CDR3 comprises 13 residues. V trimming: 4 bases; J trimming: 14 bases; junction bases outside the gene matches: 7. DNA of the CDR3: TGTGCCAGCAGTGTCAAGCTAGCGGGAGTCCTGTTTTTT. Translation: CASSVKLAGVLFF.

For the CDR3, the DNA is TGTGCCAGCAGCTTATATAGGACTGAAGCTTTCTTT. As protein: CASSLYRTEAFF. This chain joins TRBV11-2 and TRBJ1-1; D gene uncertain. Trimming removed 2 bases at V and 5 bases at J, with 6 bases between. The CDR3 sequence is 12 residues long. Germline lookup yields CDR1 SGHAT and CDR2 FQNNGV.

The chain carries TRBV18 and TRBJ1-1, with D unresolved. The CDR3 loop spans 13 amino acids. V gave up 2 bases and J gave up 9 bases, with 13 bases separating them. Looked up from germline, CDR1 is KGHSH and CDR2 is LQKENI. The CDR3 is CASSPTTDGKAFF. CDR3 DNA sequence: TGTGCCAGCTCACCAACGACCGACGGGAAAGCTTTCTTT.

This clone was observed a single time. The chain has TRBV14 and TRBJ2-7; 9 positions match TRBD2. Trimming cost V 2 bases and J 1 base; bases outside gene matches: 6. CDR3 length: 16 residues. The germline CDR1 and CDR2 sequences are SGHDN and FVKESK. The CDR3 here is CASSQSAGGVSYEQYF. DNA for the CDR3: TGTGCCAGCAGCCAATCGGCGGGAGGGGTTTCCTACGAGCAGTACTTC.

A single count supports this clone. This chain uses TRBV19 with TRBJ2-7; no definite D call. The V and J ends lost 8 bases and 2 bases respectively, with 7 bases between them. This CDR3 has 11 residues. The germline V gene has CDR1 LNHDA and CDR2 SQIVND (reference sequence). CDR3 residues: CASGLAYEQYF. The CDR3 region has the DNA TGTGCCAGTGGCCTTGCCTACGAGCAGTACTTC.

The J gene is TRBJ2-2, the V gene TRBV28; TRBD2 is a possible D gene (5 bases). Trimming took 2 bases from V and 4 from J, leaving 11 bases between them. Germline assignment: CDR1 MDHEN and CDR2 SYDVKM. CDR3 size: 15 residues. The CDR3 DNA reads as TGTGCCAGCAGTTTACCGGGATTAAGCACCGGGGAGCTGTTTTTT. It translates to CASSLPGLSTGELFF.

The chain has TRBV5-4 and TRBJ2-3; D ambiguous. From germline, CDR1 is SGHNT and CDR2 YYREEE (reference sequence). The V gene lost 2 bases and the J gene lost 8 bases, with 9 bases spanning the gap. The CDR3 runs to 12 residues. The CDR3 loop reads CASSFEAATQYF. The CDR3 region has the DNA TGTGCCAGCAGCTTCGAAGCAGCTACGCAGTATTTT. Filled out from reference TRBV5-4 and TRBJ2-3, the complete variable domain reads ETGVTQSPTHLIKTRGQQVTLRCSSQSGHNTVSWYQQALGQGPQFIFQYYREEENGRGNFPPRFSGLQFPNYSSELNVNALELDDSALYLCASSFEAATQYFGPGTRLTVL.

This clone was recorded only once. The J gene is TRBJ2-7, the V gene TRBV6-5, with 9 bases identical to TRBD1. After removal of 4 bases from V and 4 bases from J, the junction contained 8 bases not matched to a gene. The CDR3 runs to 15 residues. The germline V gene has CDR1 MNHEY and CDR2 SVGAGI. Written as DNA, the CDR3 is TGTGCCAGCAGTTGCCCCCCGGACAGGGGATACGAGCAGTACTTC. Translating gives CASSCPPDRGYEQYF.

This sequence joins TRBV28 and TRBJ1-1; D is unclear. The length of the CDR3 is 13 residues. The germline V gene has CDR1 MDHEN and CDR2 SYDVKM. V was trimmed by 2 bases and J by 1 base, leaving 5 bases between them. The CDR3 here is CASSLEGNTEAFF. The CDR3 DNA follows: TGTGCCAGCAGTTTAGAGGGGAACACTGAAGCTTTCTTT.

J is TRBJ2-3 and V is TRBV6-5, with TRBD2 as a possible D gene (7 bases). There are 13 residues in the CDR3. Looked up from germline, CDR1 is MNHEY and CDR2 is SVGAGI. V dropped 6 bases and J dropped 4 bases, with 11 bases sitting between them. The chain's CDR3 is CASRARGPDTQYF. The DNA for the CDR3 is TGTGCCAGCAGGGCGCGGGGGCCAGATACGCAGTATTTT.

Only one count was recorded for this clone. The chain combines TRBV7-2 with TRBJ2-5, with TRBD1 matching 7 bases. Germline V CDR1 and CDR2: SGHTA, FQGNSA. The length of the CDR3 is 14 residues. J lost 5 bases, V lost 1 base, and 4 bases had no gene match. The CDR3 sequence is CASSLDAGGETQYF. The CDR3 DNA follows: TGTGCCAGCAGCTTAGATGCAGGGGGTGAGACCCAGTACTTC.

This rearrangement joins TRBV5-8 to TRBJ2-7, with 9 bases fitting TRBD2. This CDR3 contains 14 residues. CDR1 is SGHTS, CDR2 YDEGEE, per germline. V trimming: 6 bases; J trimming: 3 bases; junction bases outside the gene matches: 7. CDR3 region: CASTRGSGSYEQYF. In DNA, the CDR3 is TGTGCCAGCACACGGGGTAGCGGGAGCTACGAGCAGTACTTC.